This T cell receptor (beta chain) appears in the sequencing data of a study of cytotoxic CD8 clonotypes in ibrutinib-treated CLL. Study-wide background: It was after a median about twelve months of treatment, range 6 to 36, that response samples were taken.

Assay: immunoSEQ multiplex PCR; the TCRdb copy retains only in-frame clones and omits some. In the table there are some 98,000 clones, almost 80% of which are singletons. The length of the CDR3 is 15 residues. Looked up from germline, CDR1 is SGDLS and CDR2 is YYNGEE. V lost 0 bases to trimming and J lost 0 bases, with 10 bases between them. The gene calls are TRBV9 and TRBJ2-7; D possibly corresponds to TRBD1 (5 bases). Sequencing was performed on PBMCs, taken after 12 months of ibrutinib treatment. This receptor was identified in a human donor with chronic lymphocytic leukemia. This CDR3 is CASSVGPRASYEQYF. DNA for the CDR3: TGTGCCAGCAGCGTAGGACCCAGGGCCTCCTACGAGCAGTACTTC.